This TCR beta chain appears in the sequencing data of a study of blood T cells in healthy people across ages. Alongside a J-beta primer mix, a sample-barcoded 5' primer served in a second PCR lasting about 7 to 11 cycles. TCRdb itself ran the 5' RACE reads through MiXCR, one entry per CDR3 protein. The profile shows approximately 800,000 distinct CDR3 sequences, around 36% of them singletons. Germline lookup yields CDR1 MRHNA and CDR2 SNTAGT. This CDR3 is 15 amino acids long. The V segment lost 4 bases and the J segment 5 bases; nucleotides outside the gene matches: 2. This receptor was identified in a man in his late teens or twenties in good health. The chain is built from TRBV6-4 and TRBJ1-6, with 10 nucleotides matching TRBD1. The specimen sequenced was blood. The CDR3 DNA reads as TGTGCCAGCAGTGTTGGGACAGGGGATAATTCACCCCTCCACTTT. Amino acids: CASSVGTGDNSPLHF.